Below, 22 T cell receptor beta chains from the same sample are listed, as sequenced in a study of neurological immune-mediated disorders. TCRdb analysed the 5' RACE reads with MiXCR anew, one entry per CDR3 protein. The sample lists tens of thousands of distinct CDR3 sequences, 3.5% to 4.5% occurring once. Time point indicated: longitudinal time-point 3. The sequencing sample was made of PBMCs. The source is a woman aged 55-69 years with multiple sclerosis.

This clonotype was picked up many times. V and J are TRBV18 and TRBJ1-6; D is possibly TRBD1 (6 bases). Germline CDR1 and CDR2: KGHSH and LQKENI. The ends were cut back, 0 bases at V and 7 bases at J, with 13 bases in the middle. The CDR3 is made up of 16 amino acids. CDR3 in amino acids: CASSPPEGGQNSPLHF. CDR3 DNA sequence: TGTGCCAGCTCACCACCCGAGGGGGGCCAAAATTCACCCCTCCACTTT.

This clonotype was counted at least ten times. V usage is TRBV4-1 and J usage is TRBJ1-5; no clear D. Per the germline V gene, CDR1 is MGHRA and CDR2 is YSYEKL. This CDR3 is built from 18 residues. Trimming removed 3 bases from V and 2 bases from J, with 20 bases in between. In DNA, the CDR3 is TGCGCCAGCAGCCACGGAGTGGAGGGCGTTCGGGGCAATCAGCCCCAGCATTTT. Protein product: CASSHGVEGVRGNQPQHF.

This clonotype was counted ten times or more. The chain joins TRBV7-9 to TRBJ2-5, with D unresolved. V was trimmed by 1 base and J by 5 bases, leaving 14 bases between them. The CDR3 has 15 residues. Germline V CDR1 and CDR2: SEHNR, FQNEAQ (reference sequence). The DNA for the CDR3 is TGTGCCAGCAGCTTAGAGGTTCGGCCCGGGGAGACCCAGTACTTC. It translates to CASSLEVRPGETQYF. The full variable domain, with the rest looked up from reference TRBV7-9 and TRBJ2-5, is DTGVSQNPRHKITKRGQNVTFRCDPISEHNRLYWYRQTLGQGPEFLTYFQNEAQLEKSRLLSDRFSAERPKGSFSTLEIQRTEQGDSAMYLCASSLEVRPGETQYFGPGTRLLVL.

The table lists this clonotype with many counts. This sequence joins TRBV25-1 and TRBJ2-1, with 7 bases that match TRBD1. Germline CDR1 and CDR2: MGHDK and SYGVNS. J gave up 3 bases and V 5 bases, and 10 bases lay outside the gene matches. The CDR3 loop spans 16 amino acids. The CDR3 loop is CASSKQRTGFYNEQFF. The CDR3 DNA follows: TGTGCCAGCAGTAAGCAGCGGACAGGTTTCTACAATGAGCAGTTCTTC.

This clonotype rates as medium-sized. The chain uses TRBV28 and TRBJ2-7; 8 positions match TRBD1. Trimming cost V 3 bases and J 4 bases; bases outside gene matches: 8. CDR3 length equals 15 residues. Germline loops: CDR1 MDHEN, CDR2 SYDVKM. CDR3 in amino acids: CASSFPGQGAYEQYF. CDR3 in DNA: TGTGCCAGCAGTTTCCCGGGGCAGGGGGCTTACGAGCAGTACTTC.

The sample holds a few counts of this clonotype. The chain has TRBV10-3 and TRBJ2-7, with unresolved D. V was pared by 5 bases and J by 4 bases, with 6 bases between. Germline V gives CDR1 ENHRY, CDR2 SYGVKD. The CDR3 totals 11 residues. The CDR3 region is CAISPLYEQYF. CDR3 bases: TGTGCCATCAGTCCACTATACGAGCAGTACTTC.

This clonotype was seen repeatedly, ten times or more. The chain is built from TRBV7-9 and TRBJ2-7; either TRBD1 or TRBD2 may supply D (5 bases each). Trimming shortened V by 5 bases and J by 5 bases, and 16 bases separated the two germline ends. Germline loops: CDR1 SEHNR, CDR2 FQNEAQ (reference sequence). This CDR3 comprises 14 residues. The CDR3 sequence: CASSQNAGRDEQYF. DNA for the CDR3: TGTGCCAGCAGCCAAAACGCAGGGCGGGACGAGCAGTACTTC.

The rearrangement links TRBV7-6 to TRBJ2-3; D is unclear. Trimming stripped 3 bases from V and 2 bases from J, with 12 bases between. The CDR3 consists of 15 residues. The germline CDR1 and CDR2 sequences are SGHVS and FNYEAQ. CDR3 region: CASSFLGPPTDTQYF. DNA of the CDR3: TGTGCCAGCAGCTTCCTAGGGCCACCCACAGATACGCAGTATTTT.

This clonotype appeared many times. J is TRBJ2-7 and V is TRBV7-2; D unresolved. CDR1 is SGHTA and CDR2 is FQGNSA in the germline V gene. Trimming took 3 bases from V and 4 from J, leaving 10 bases between them. This CDR3 region has 13 residues. The CDR3 DNA sequence: TGTGCCAGCAGCTTGTTGCCTCCTTACGAGCAGTACTTC. It specifies CASSLLPPYEQYF.

This clonotype showed up many times. The chain employs TRBV3-1 and TRBJ1-2, with TRBD1 matching 7 bases. Germline values: CDR1 LGHDT, CDR2 YNNKEL (reference sequence). With 4 bases clipped from V and 0 bases from J, the junction kept 5 bases outside the gene matches. The CDR3 covers 15 residues. The CDR3: CASSPSDRPNYGYTF. For the CDR3, the DNA is TGTGCCAGCAGCCCTTCGGACAGGCCTAACTATGGCTACACCTTC.

There are many counts of this clonotype. The chain couples TRBV6-1 to TRBJ2-3, with D perhaps TRBD1 (6 bases). CDR1 is MNHNS and CDR2 is SASEGT in the germline V gene. Trimming took off 0 bases at V and 1 base at J, with 14 bases between the two ends. The CDR3 runs 17 residues. The CDR3 here is CASSEAYRVFGTDTQYF. The CDR3, as DNA: TGTGCCAGCAGTGAAGCTTACAGGGTGTTTGGCACAGATACGCAGTATTTT.

This clonotype came up many times. The chain couples TRBV27 to TRBJ1-3; 8 positions match TRBD1. The V and J ends lost 5 bases and 7 bases, in that order; junction bases with no gene match: 4. The germline V gene has CDR1 MNHEY and CDR2 SMNVEV (reference sequence). The CDR3 runs to 13 residues. The CDR3 reads CASSQYRGNTIYF. DNA for the CDR3: TGTGCCAGCAGTCAATACAGGGGGAACACCATATATTTT.

This clonotype was counted ten times or more. The chain has TRBV29-1 and TRBJ2-7; TRBD1 agrees at 11 bases. CDR3 size: 14 residues. V trimming: 6 bases; J trimming: 0 bases; junction bases outside the gene matches: 4. In germline, CDR1 is SQVTM, CDR2 ANQGSEA. The CDR3 region has the DNA TGCAGCGTCGCCGGGACAGGGGGCTCCTACGAGCAGTACTTC. Its translation is CSVAGTGGSYEQYF.

This clonotype was detected ten times or more. This chain links TRBV5-1 with TRBJ2-3, with TRBD2 matching 9 bases. CDR1 and CDR2 from the germline V gene are SGHRS and YFSETQ. This CDR3 is 14 amino acids long. Unmatched junction bases numbered 5, after V lost 6 bases and J lost 3 bases. CDR3 in amino acids: CASKLAGSTDTQYF. DNA for the CDR3: TGCGCCAGCAAGCTAGCGGGGAGTACAGATACGCAGTATTTT. Full variable domain (missing parts from reference TRBV5-1 and TRBJ2-3): KAGVTQTPRYLIKTRGQQVTLSCSPISGHRSVSWYQQTPGQGLQFLFEYFSETQRNKGNFPGRFSGRQFSNSRSEMNVSTLELGDSALYLCASKLAGSTDTQYFGPGTRLTVL.

This clonotype was detected ten times or more. The chain joins TRBV3-1 to TRBJ2-5, with D uncertain. The germline CDR1 and CDR2 sequences are LGHDT and YNNKEL (reference sequence). This CDR3 spans 12 amino acids. With 0 bases removed from V and 5 bases from J, the gap between germline ends came to 4 bases. CDR3 nucleotides: TGTGCCAGCAGCCAAGAATGGGAGACCCAGTACTTC. Amino acids: CASSQEWETQYF.

The chain has TRBV7-6 and TRBJ1-1; 7 bases agree with TRBD1. Germline loops: CDR1 SGHVS, CDR2 FNYEAQ. This CDR3 has 12 amino acids. The J segment lost 11 bases and the V segment lost 3 bases, leaving 6 bases of the junction unmatched. Here the CDR3 reads CASSLPGGSAFF. In DNA, the CDR3 is TGTGCCAGCAGCTTGCCAGGGGGGAGTGCTTTCTTT.

Ten or more counts support this clonotype. The rearrangement links TRBV20-1 to TRBJ1-5, with a weak D call TRBD1 (6 bases). V shed 5 bases and J shed 0 bases, with 17 bases lying between them. The germline V gene has CDR1 DFQATT and CDR2 SNEGSKA (reference sequence). The CDR3 runs 16 residues. This CDR3 reads CSASNRRGGSNQPQHF. The CDR3 DNA follows: TGCAGTGCTTCCAATAGAAGAGGGGGTAGCAATCAGCCCCAGCATTTT.

This clonotype was counted ten times or more. This rearrangement joins TRBV2 to TRBJ1-1, with D unresolved. V lost 7 bases and J 6 bases, leaving 15 bases between the germline ends. Germline CDR1 is SNHLY and CDR2 is FYNNEI. This CDR3 comprises 13 residues. The CDR3 DNA reads TGTGCCAGCACTAAAGCGTCCCCCCCTGAAGCTTTCTTT. Its translation is CASTKASPPEAFF.

This clonotype appeared many times. CDR3 DNA: TGCAGTACCGGACAGGGGGAGAACACTGAAGCTTTCTTT. Amino acids: CSTGQGENTEAFF. J is TRBJ1-1 and V is TRBV20-1, with 10 bases fitting TRBD1. The trim removed 8 bases at V and 1 base at J, leaving 4 bases unmatched. The CDR3 is made up of 13 amino acids. The V gene's germline CDR1 is DFQATT and CDR2 SNEGSKA (reference sequence).

This clonotype was counted ten times or more. The chain has TRBV12-3 or TRBV12-4 and TRBJ1-2; D perhaps matches TRBD1 (6 bases). Trimming removed 6 bases at V and 7 bases at J, with 15 bases between. The CDR3 is 13 amino acids. The CDR3 loop reads CASSKQGWGGYTF. The CDR3 DNA reads TGTGCCAGCAGCAAACAGGGCTGGGGTGGCTACACCTTC.

This clonotype was observed at least ten times. CDR3: CASSLGPGSHTEAFF. CDR3 DNA: TGTGCCAGCAGCTTAGGACCAGGGTCCCACACTGAAGCTTTCTTT. This chain links TRBV11-2 with TRBJ1-1; TRBD1 might be the D (5 bases). The CDR3 spans 15 residues. The germline CDR1 and CDR2 sequences are SGHAT and FQNNGV. V shed 1 base and J shed 3 bases, with 12 bases lying between them. The whole variable domain, remainder taken from reference TRBV11-2 and TRBJ1-1, is EAGVAQSPRYKIIEKRQSVAFWCNPISGHATLYWYQQILGQGPKLLIQFQNNGVVDDSQLPKDRFSAERLKGVDSTLKIQPAKLEDSAVYLCASSLGPGSHTEAFFGQGTRLTVV.

There are many counts of this clonotype. At one of its ends the junction is not consistent with the germline gene, which may arise from a read error. The chain uses TRBV3-1 and TRBJ1-2; D gene uncertain. This CDR3 contains 13 residues. CDR1 is LGHDT, CDR2 YNNKEL, per germline (reference sequence). CDR3 nucleotide sequence: TGTGCCAGCAGCCGCGGACTGACCTATCGCTACACCTTC. This gives the protein CASSRGLTYRYTF.